This T cell receptor beta chain was recovered during a study of shared clonotypes between healthy human individuals. Positively selected for CCR7, the CD45RO-negative cells used as naive CD8 cells excluded terminally differentiated effector memory CD45RA+ cells. Every one of the donors was a Caucasian adult that lived in Nashville, Tennessee. Genomic DNA of every subset was divided equally among multiple immunoSEQ plates. This table comes from immunoSEQ multiplex PCR, and its TCRdb copy is limited to in-frame clones, with some not included. Of around 1.9 million clones listed, under 95% are singletons. Deletions cut 4 bases from V and 1 base from J, with 12 bases between. CDR1 LNHDA and CDR2 SQIVND come from the germline V gene (reference sequence). The CDR3 runs 15 residues.

The TCR sequence derives from a man in his late teens or twenties in good health. Some clones in this sample may be carry-over from other donors' samples. This chain joins TRBV19 and TRBJ2-3, with a tentative D call TRBD2 (7 bases). Sequencing was performed on naive CD8+ T cells from PBMCs. The CDR3 loop is CASSTQGGRTDTQYF. CDR3 nucleotides: TGTGCCAGTAGTACACAGGGAGGGCGCACAGATACGCAGTATTTT.